The next 25 T cell receptor beta chains were all read from a single sample in a study of T cells in Graves' hyperthyroidism and ophthalmopathy. Authors of the study amplified TCR beta CDR3 regions from RNA transcripts. Researchers ran a first-round RT-PCR on the TCR CDR3 using the HTBI primer set. One entry per CDR3 protein results from TCRdb running MiXCR on the multiplex PCR reads. The table lists under 350,000 distinct CDR3 sequences, 18% of them singletons. Sequencing was carried out using blood. These receptors all stem from a woman between 45 and 60 years old with Graves' hyperthyroidism.

This clonotype was found many times. The chain combines TRBV2 with TRBJ1-5; the match to TRBD1 covers 10 bases. The CDR3 loop spans 16 amino acids. Germline values: CDR1 SNHLY, CDR2 FYNNEI. V dropped 6 bases and J dropped 3; count of bases not matched to a gene: 8. The CDR3 DNA reads TGTGCCAGCAGCCTCCGGGACAGGGGCCCCAATCAGCCCCAGCATTTT. This codes for CASSLRDRGPNQPQHF.

The CDR3 DNA sequence: TGTGCCAGCAGCAACCGGGACAGTGTATTTGGAAACACCATATATTTT. This gives the protein CASSNRDSVFGNTIYF. The chain uses TRBV7-8 and TRBJ1-3, with 7 positions matching TRBD1. CDR1 is SGHVS, CDR2 FQNEAQ, per germline. The junction had 10 bases not matched to a gene; V was cut back by 5 bases and J by 3 bases. The CDR3 has 16 residues.

Points on this clonotype: At one end, the junction sequence differs from germline, possibly due to a read error. The chain employs TRBV12-3 or TRBV12-4 and TRBJ1-6, with D unclear. The CDR3 length is 13 residues. This chain's CDR3 is CASRRSYNSPHHF. CDR3 bases: TGTGCCAGCAGGCGCTCCTATAATTCACCCCACCACTTT.

The table lists this clonotype with many counts. This chain links TRBV28 with TRBJ2-1, with no clear D. Trimming pared 5 bases from V and 2 bases from J, leaving 10 bases between. The CDR3 has 14 residues. CDR1 and CDR2 from the germline V gene are MDHEN and SYDVKM. CDR3 sequence reads: CASSPDKTYNEQFF. In DNA, the CDR3 is TGTGCCAGCAGTCCCGACAAGACCTACAATGAGCAGTTCTTC. The full variable domain, rest sourced from reference TRBV28 and TRBJ2-1, is DVKVTQSSRYLVKRTGEKVFLECVQDMDHENMFWYRQDPGLGLRLIYFSYDVKMKEKGDIPEGYSVSREKKERFSLILESASTNQTSMYLCASSPDKTYNEQFFGPGTRLTVL.

This clonotype was seen only once. The V call is TRBV14, the J call TRBJ2-2, with D hard to call. The germline V gene has CDR1 SGHDN and CDR2 FVKESK. The CDR3 extends over 12 amino acids. Trimming pared 4 bases from V and 7 bases from J, leaving 7 bases between. The CDR3 DNA reads as TGTGCCAGCAGCCCCATTGTCGGGGAGCTGTTTTTT. It encodes CASSPIVGELFF.

This clonotype has a handful of counts. This chain joins TRBV4-2 and TRBJ2-1, with D possibly matching TRBD2 (5 bases). Trimming removed 0 bases from V and 2 bases from J, with 14 bases in between. Per the germline V gene, CDR1 is LGHNA and CDR2 is YNFKEQ. The CDR3 length is 17 residues. In DNA, the CDR3 is TGTGCCAGCAGCCAAGATCACGGGGTAGAACCCTACAATGAGCAGTTCTTC. Residues: CASSQDHGVEPYNEQFF.

This clonotype was seen a handful of times. The J gene is TRBJ2-7, the V gene TRBV20-1; 14 bases are a match to TRBD2. The junction had 7 bases not matched to a gene; V was cut back by 5 bases and J by 4 bases. The CDR3 totals 15 residues. Per the germline V gene, CDR1 is DFQATT and CDR2 is SNEGSKA (reference sequence). The CDR3, as DNA: TGCAGTGCTCTTGGACTAGCGGGAGGAATTTACGAGCAGTACTTC. Translation gives CSALGLAGGIYEQYF.

The sample holds many counts of this clonotype. V and J are TRBV28 and TRBJ1-2; possibly TRBD1 for D (6 bases). From germline, CDR1 is MDHEN and CDR2 SYDVKM. This CDR3 contains 16 residues. V lost 4 bases and J lost 3, with 18 bases in between. The CDR3 coding sequence is TGTGCCAGCAGTTCCCCTGGACAGAGGAGAGACTATGGCTACACCTTC. This encodes CASSSPGQRRDYGYTF.

The sample holds a few counts of this clonotype. This could be a read error, since a much larger clone is one nucleotide away. The CDR3: CATSEPGLAVSYEQYV. CDR3 sequence (DNA): TGTGCCACCAGTGAACCGGGACTAGCGGTCTCCTACGAGCAGTACGTC. The chain is built from TRBV24-1 and TRBJ2-7; TRBD2 matches at 11 bases. The germline CDR1 and CDR2 sequences are KGHDR and SFDVKD. The V gene end was trimmed by 4 bases and the J gene end by 0 bases; junction bases not matched to a gene: 4. The CDR3 has 16 residues.

The V gene is TRBV12-3 or TRBV12-4, the J gene TRBJ2-2; TRBD1 is a possible D gene (6 bases). The V gene lost 4 bases and the J gene lost 1 base, with 10 bases spanning the gap. This CDR3 comprises 15 residues. CDR3 region: CASSSQGMNTGELFF. The CDR3 nucleotides read TGTGCCAGCAGTTCCCAGGGGATGAACACCGGGGAGCTGTTTTTT.

There are a few counts of this clonotype. The gene calls are TRBV28 and TRBJ2-7; maybe TRBD1 (6 bases). Deletions cut 1 base from V and 3 bases from J, with 13 bases between. Germline-derived CDR1 and CDR2 are MDHEN and SYDVKM. This CDR3 is built from 15 residues. The CDR3: CASSLFGTSVYEQYF. The DNA of the CDR3 is TGTGCCAGCAGTTTATTCGGGACATCTGTCTACGAGCAGTACTTC.

This clonotype was observed at least ten times. CDR3 in DNA: TGTGCCAGCAGTTACTTCCAGCGGGAGGACAAAGATACGCAGTATTTT. It translates to CASSYFQREDKDTQYF. This chain joins TRBV6-2 or TRBV6-3 and TRBJ2-3; 9 bases are shared with TRBD2. Germline values: CDR1 MNHEY, CDR2 SVGEGT. V trimming: 1 base; J trimming: 5 bases; junction bases outside the gene matches: 7. This CDR3 is 16 amino acids long.

V usage is TRBV20-1 and J usage is TRBJ1-5; unclear D gene. The CDR3 consists of 14 residues. The germline V gene has CDR1 DFQATT and CDR2 SNEGSKA (reference sequence). Trimming took 0 bases from V and 9 from J, leaving 15 bases between them. Written as DNA, the CDR3 is TGCAGTGCTAGAGAGGCAGTGGGAGGTCGGCCCCAGCATTTT. Translating it yields CSAREAVGGRPQHF.

At least ten counts were recorded for this clonotype. The rearrangement links TRBV12-3 or TRBV12-4 to TRBJ2-5, with D unresolved. The CDR3 runs to 13 residues. V lost 8 bases and J lost 5, with 15 bases in between. The CDR3 nucleotides read TGTGCCAGCCGAAACAAGGGCGAGGAGACCCAGTACTTC. It codes for CASRNKGEETQYF.

This clonotype was detected ten times or more. This chain joins TRBV3-1 and TRBJ2-1; TRBD1 matches 7 bases. The V segment lost 6 bases and the J segment 5 bases; nucleotides outside the gene matches: 4. In germline, CDR1 is LGHDT, CDR2 YNNKEL (reference sequence). The CDR3 totals 13 residues. For the CDR3, the DNA is TGTGCCAGCAGAGGGGGCTTAAACAATGAGCAGTTCTTC. It is translated as CASRGGLNNEQFF.

This chain links TRBV7-9 with TRBJ1-2; a weak D match, TRBD1 (6 bases). This CDR3 has 14 amino acids. In germline, CDR1 is SEHNR, CDR2 FQNEAQ (reference sequence). Trimming took 2 bases from V and 6 from J, leaving 13 bases between them. CDR3 DNA sequence: TGTGCCAGCAGCTTATATCAGGGGAAGGATGGCTACACCTTC. Translated, it gives CASSLYQGKDGYTF.

Written as DNA, the CDR3 is TGTGCCAGCAGGTGGAGCAATCAGCCCCAGCATTTT. The encoded protein is CASRWSNQPQHF. This chain uses TRBV12-3 or TRBV12-4 with TRBJ1-5, with D uncertain. V was clipped by 6 bases and J by 1 base, with 4 bases between them. This CDR3 region has 12 residues.

In its sample, this clonotype was seen a few times. This rearrangement joins TRBV27 to TRBJ1-2; the D is unclear. Per germline, CDR1 MNHEY and CDR2 SMNVEV (reference sequence). Trimming left V 2 bases short and J 1 base short, with 8 bases between. The CDR3 runs to 14 residues. The chain's CDR3 is CASSLDAGNYGYTF. The CDR3 DNA reads as TGTGCCAGCAGTTTAGACGCCGGTAACTATGGCTACACCTTC.

The chain employs TRBV7-8 and TRBJ2-2; D uncertain. V was clipped by 8 bases and J by 3 bases, with 16 bases between them. The CDR3 has 15 residues. Germline lookup yields CDR1 SGHVS and CDR2 FQNEAQ. CDR3: CASGEMGMDTGELFF. CDR3 DNA sequence: TGTGCCAGCGGGGAAATGGGGATGGACACCGGGGAGCTGTTTTTT.

This clonotype occurred a few times. The chain combines TRBV9 with TRBJ2-5; D is unresolved. The CDR3 loop spans 13 amino acids. Germline V CDR1 and CDR2: SGDLS, YYNGEE. The germline V and J ends were trimmed by 8 bases and 3 bases, with 14 bases remaining between them. The CDR3 nucleotides read TGTGCCAGTAGCCCCAGCCCGGAAGAGACCCAGTACTTC. Amino acid sequence: CASSPSPEETQYF.

This clonotype occurred a few times. The J gene is TRBJ1-2, the V gene TRBV13, with no clear D. Germline CDR1 and CDR2: PRHDT and FYEKMQ (reference sequence). The CDR3 is 13 residues long. Trimming stripped 3 bases from V and 6 bases from J, with 11 bases between. The CDR3 spells CASSFRERDGYTF. DNA of the CDR3: TGTGCCAGCAGCTTTCGAGAGAGGGATGGCTACACCTTC.

Notes on this clonotype: The final CDR3 position lacks the conserved phenylalanine or tryptophan, pointing to a likely read error. The chain has TRBV5-1 and TRBJ1-1; TRBD1 matches 8 bases. J lost 2 bases, V lost 4 bases, and 4 bases had no gene match. The germline gives CDR1 SGHRS, CDR2 YFSETQ. The CDR3 covers 14 residues. CDR3 residues: CASSPGQGNTEAFV. The CDR3, as DNA: TGCGCCAGCAGCCCCGGACAGGGCAACACTGAAGCTTTCGTT.

This clonotype turned up a few times. The genes are TRBV6-5 and TRBJ1-2, with D perhaps matching TRBD1 (5 bases). Trimming shortened V by 0 bases and J by 7 bases, and 15 bases separated the two germline ends. The V gene's germline CDR1 is MNHEY and CDR2 SVGAGI. The CDR3 sequence is 15 residues long. The CDR3 sequence: CASSYSRRLQGGYTF. In nucleotides, the CDR3 is TGTGCCAGCAGTTACTCGAGACGGCTCCAGGGTGGCTACACCTTC.

This clonotype showed up just a few times. For the CDR3, the DNA is TGTGCCAGCATGAGGGGGAATTCACCCCTCCACTTT. Encoded protein: CASMRGNSPLHF. The chain combines TRBV12-3 or TRBV12-4 with TRBJ1-6; D possibly corresponds to TRBD1 (6 bases). Deletions cut 7 bases from V and 7 bases from J, with 8 bases between. The CDR3 has 12 residues.

The V and J genes are TRBV12-5 and TRBJ2-7; possibly TRBD1 or TRBD2 for D (5 bases each). The CDR3 runs to 12 residues. Germline loops: CDR1 LGHNT, CDR2 FRNRAP. V lost 5 bases to trimming and J lost 7 bases, with 12 bases between them. The CDR3 DNA is TGTGCTAGTGGTACAGGACCGGGGGAGCAGTACTTC. This encodes CASGTGPGEQYF.